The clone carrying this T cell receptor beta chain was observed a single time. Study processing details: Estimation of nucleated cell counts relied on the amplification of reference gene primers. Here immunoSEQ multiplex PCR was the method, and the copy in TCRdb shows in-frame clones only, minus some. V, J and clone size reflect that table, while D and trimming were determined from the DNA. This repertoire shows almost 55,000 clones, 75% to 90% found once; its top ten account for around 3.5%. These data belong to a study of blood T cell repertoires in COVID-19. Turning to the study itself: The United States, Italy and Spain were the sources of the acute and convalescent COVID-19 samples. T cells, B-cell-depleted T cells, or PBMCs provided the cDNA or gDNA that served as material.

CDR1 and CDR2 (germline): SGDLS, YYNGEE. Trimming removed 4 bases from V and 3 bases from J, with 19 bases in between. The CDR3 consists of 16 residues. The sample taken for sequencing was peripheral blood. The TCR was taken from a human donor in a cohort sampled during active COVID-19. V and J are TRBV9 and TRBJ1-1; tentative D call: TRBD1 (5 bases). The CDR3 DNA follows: TGTGCCAGCAGCCGATATCTTGACAGACCGGACACTGAAGCTTTCTTT. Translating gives CASSRYLDRPDTEAFF. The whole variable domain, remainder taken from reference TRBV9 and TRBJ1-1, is DSGVTQTPKHLITATGQRVTLRCSPRSGDLSVYWYQQSLDQGLQFLIQYYNGEERAKGNILERFSAQQFPDLHSELNLSSLELGDSALYFCASSRYLDRPDTEAFFGQGTRLTVV.